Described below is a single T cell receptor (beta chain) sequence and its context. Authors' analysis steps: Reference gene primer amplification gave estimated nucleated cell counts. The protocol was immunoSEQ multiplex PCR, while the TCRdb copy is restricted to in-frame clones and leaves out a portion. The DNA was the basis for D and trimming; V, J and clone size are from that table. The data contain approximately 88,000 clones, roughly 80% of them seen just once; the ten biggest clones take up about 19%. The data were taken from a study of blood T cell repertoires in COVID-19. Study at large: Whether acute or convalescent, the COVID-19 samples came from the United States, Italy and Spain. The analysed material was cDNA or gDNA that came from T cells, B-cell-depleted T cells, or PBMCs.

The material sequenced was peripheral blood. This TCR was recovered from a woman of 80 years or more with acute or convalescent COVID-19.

CDR3 nucleotide sequence: TGTGCCAGCAGTTTAAGGACAGGGGGCCCTCAAAGAGGGAACACTGAAGCTTTCTTT. Amino acid sequence: CASSLRTGGPQRGNTEAFF. This rearrangement joins TRBV27 to TRBJ1-1; TRBD1 matches at 11 bases. Trimming cost V 2 bases and J 1 base; bases outside gene matches: 12. CDR3 length equals 19 residues. CDR1 is MNHEY, CDR2 SMNVEV, per germline (reference sequence).